This entry describes one TCR beta chain. The data belong to a study of identical twins' blood T cells. One entry per CDR3 protein results from TCRdb running MiXCR on the 5' RACE reads. The sample contains 350,000 to 400,000 distinct CDR3 sequences, under 30% of which appear only once. The TCR originated in a woman aged 18-50 years in good health. The sample comprised PBMCs.

Here the CDR3 reads CASSRGPENEKLFF. The CDR3 DNA sequence: TGCGCCAGCAGCCGCGGACCCGAGAATGAAAAACTGTTTTTT. This sequence joins TRBV4-1 and TRBJ1-4; D not certain. This CDR3 is built from 14 residues. Germline CDR1 is MGHRA and CDR2 is YSYEKL. V lost 4 bases and J 5 bases, leaving 11 bases between the germline ends.